The text below deals with one TCR beta chain. The CDR3 loop spans 16 amino acids. Trimming cost V 0 bases and J 3 bases; bases outside gene matches: 6. Germline lookup yields CDR1 MGHRA and CDR2 YSYEKL. The sample originates from a study of CD8+ T cells in alopecia areata. Turning to the study itself: For 6 to 18 months, tofacitinib was taken, and 6 months off drug followed.

It was cDNA, reverse transcribed from extracted RNA, that served as the sequencing template. Clones were read by immunoSEQ multiplex PCR, and TCRdb kept only the in-frame ones, dropping some. The repertoire holds some 210,000 clones, with more than 45% as singletons. The source of this sequence is a human donor with alopecia areata. This sequence joins TRBV4-1 and TRBJ2-7; the match to TRBD1 covers 9 bases. Sequenced here: CD4+ T cells sorted from blood, sampled at week 0. The CDR3 DNA reads as TGCGCCAGCAGCCAAGACCTCCTGACAGGGGGCTACGAGCAGTACTTC. Protein: CASSQDLLTGGYEQYF.